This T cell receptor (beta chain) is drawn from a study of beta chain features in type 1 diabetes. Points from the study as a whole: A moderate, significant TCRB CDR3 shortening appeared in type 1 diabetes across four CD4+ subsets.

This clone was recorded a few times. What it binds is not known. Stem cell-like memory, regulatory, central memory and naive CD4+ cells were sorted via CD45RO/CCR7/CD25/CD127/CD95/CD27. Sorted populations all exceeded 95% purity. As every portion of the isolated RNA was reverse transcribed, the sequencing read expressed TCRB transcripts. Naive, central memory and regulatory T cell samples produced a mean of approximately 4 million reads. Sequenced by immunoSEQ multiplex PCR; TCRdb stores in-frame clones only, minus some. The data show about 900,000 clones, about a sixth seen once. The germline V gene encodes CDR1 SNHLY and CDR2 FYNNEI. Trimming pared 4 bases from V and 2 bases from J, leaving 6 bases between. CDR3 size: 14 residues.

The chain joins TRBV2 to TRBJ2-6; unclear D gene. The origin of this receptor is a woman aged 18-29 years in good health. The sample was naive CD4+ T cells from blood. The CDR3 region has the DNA TGTGCCAGCAGTGTCAGTACTGGGGCCAACGTCCTGACTTTC. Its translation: CASSVSTGANVLTF.